This T cell receptor (beta chain) was retrieved from a study of spatial heterogeneity in lung cancer. Study at large: In cases with available follow-up PBMC samples, these were sequenced at a median of roughly two years after resection.

Time point noted: blood at routine non-recurrence follow-up after resection. Whole RNA came from tumor, nontumor lung or frozen PBMC and was sequenced without being sorted. This CDR3 has 15 amino acids. Germline values: CDR1 SGHVS, CDR2 FQNEAQ. Trimming pared 7 bases from V and 5 bases from J, leaving 20 bases between. TCRdb re-called the 5' RACE reads with MiXCR, one entry per CDR3 protein. The table lists about 26,000 distinct CDR3 sequences, around 6.1% of them singletons. The rearrangement joins TRBV7-8 to TRBJ1-1; D call uncertain. The sample here was PBMCs, taken at follow-up. The sequence came from a male donor with early-stage non-small cell lung cancer. CDR3 in DNA: TGTGCCAGCACCAAAAATGAAAGGTGGCGGACTGAAGCTTTCTTT. The encoded protein is CASTKNERWRTEAFF.